This T cell receptor beta chain was identified during a study of blood T cell repertoires in COVID-19. Study-level information: COVID-19 samples, acute and convalescent, were from the United States, Italy and Spain. T cells, B-cell-depleted T cells, or PBMCs supplied cDNA or gDNA.

As handled by the study authors: Nucleated cell number was recorded as an estimate derived from reference gene primer amplification. Data came from immunoSEQ multiplex PCR; TCRdb stores just in-frame clones and leaves some out. That table supplies the V and J calls and clone size; D and trimming were determined from the DNA. The table records approximately 410,000 clones, 86% of them present only once. The sequence came from a woman aged 30 to 39 with active or convalescent COVID-19. What was sequenced was peripheral blood.

For the CDR3, the DNA is TGTGCCAGCAGTTACCTATCAGGGGATAAGGGCTACACCTTC. Encoded protein: CASSYLSGDKGYTF. This chain connects TRBV6-6 to TRBJ1-2; perhaps TRBD1 as D (6 bases). V was cut by 2 bases and J by 8 bases, with 15 bases left in between. This CDR3 spans 14 amino acids. CDR1 MNHNY and CDR2 SVGAGI come from the germline V gene (reference sequence).